Below are 11 T cell receptor beta chains sequenced from a single sample in a study of immune heterogeneity within non-small cell lung tumors. The authors used about 540 ng of bulk tumor genomic DNA per sample as template. Far-apart biopsies, several per primary tumor, were taken during surgery. Patients had untreated, newly diagnosed non-small cell lung cancer and underwent curative surgery. Multiplex PCR was performed with 32 V and 13 J primers, and it amplified TCR beta CDR3. In TCRdb, the multiplex PCR reads were re-called with MiXCR into one record per CDR3 protein. Among roughly 13,000 distinct CDR3 sequences listed, 22% were seen once. Specimen: lung tumor tissue. The receptors come from a man aged 60-69 years with non-small cell lung cancer.

This chain connects TRBV2 to TRBJ2-7; 10 bases are a match to TRBD2. The CDR3 runs 14 residues. The V and J ends lost 6 bases and 3 bases, in that order; junction bases with no gene match: 5. CDR1 is SNHLY, CDR2 FYNNEI, per germline. CDR3 sequence reads: CASSWTSGLYEQYF. The DNA of the CDR3 is TGTGCCAGCAGCTGGACTAGCGGACTCTACGAGCAGTACTTC.

This clonotype showed up just a few times. V and J are TRBV7-2 and TRBJ2-5; D is undetermined. Germline CDR1 and CDR2: SGHTA and FQGNSA. This CDR3 has 14 residues. V dropped 5 bases and J dropped 5 bases, with 15 bases sitting between them. In DNA form, the CDR3 reads TGTGCCAGCAGCCGAGCCGGGTCGACGGAGACCCAGTACTTC. Its translation is CASSRAGSTETQYF. The complete variable domain, with remaining parts taken from reference TRBV7-2 and TRBJ2-5, reads GAGVSQSPSNKVTEKGKDVELRCDPISGHTALYWYRQSLGQGLEFLIYFQGNSAPDKSGLPSDRFSAERTGGSVSTLTIQRTQQEDSAVYLCASSRAGSTETQYFGPGTRLLVL.

In DNA form, the CDR3 reads TGCAGTGCTAGCGCCAGACTCTCCTACAATGAGCAGTTCTTC. Protein product: CSASARLSYNEQFF. This chain joins TRBV20-1 and TRBJ2-1; D is ambiguous. Germline CDR1 DFQATT, CDR2 SNEGSKA (reference sequence). This CDR3 spans 14 amino acids. Trimming left V 3 bases short and J 0 bases short, with 9 bases between.

This clonotype was counted a few times. The rearrangement joins TRBV11-3 to TRBJ2-7, with 7 bases fitting TRBD1. CDR1 and CDR2 from the germline V gene are SGHNT and YENEEA. V shed 5 bases, J shed 6 bases, and the junction held 13 bases outside the gene matches. The CDR3 has 15 residues. DNA for the CDR3: TGTGCCAGCAGCCGTCGACAGGGTCTCAATACCGAGCAGTACTTC. This gives the protein CASSRRQGLNTEQYF.

This clonotype was observed a few times. The V call is TRBV29-1, the J call TRBJ1-6; possibly TRBD1 for D (6 bases). V was shortened by 4 bases and J by 9 bases, with 13 bases between the two germline ends. CDR1 and CDR2 from the germline V gene are SQVTM and ANQGSEA. The CDR3 is 13 residues long. The CDR3 nucleotides are TGCAGCGTTGGGGGGCAGGGTGGTTCACCCCTCCACTTT. Encoded protein: CSVGGQGGSPLHF.

The chain uses TRBV19 and TRBJ2-4; 14 bases fit TRBD2. CDR1 is LNHDA, CDR2 SQIVND, per germline (reference sequence). V trimming: 4 bases; J trimming: 0 bases; junction bases outside the gene matches: 5. The CDR3 spans 18 residues. CDR3 protein: CASSRGTSGGRAKNIQYF. DNA of the CDR3: TGTGCCAGTAGTAGGGGGACTAGCGGGGGAAGAGCCAAAAACATTCAGTACTTC.

The sample holds a few counts of this clonotype. The chain has TRBV18 and TRBJ2-7; D uncertain. Trimming took off 3 bases at V and 2 bases at J, with 8 bases between the two ends. CDR1 is KGHSH and CDR2 is LQKENI in the germline V gene. The CDR3 covers 13 residues. Here the CDR3 DNA reads TGTGCCAGCTCACCGGGTAGGGCCTACGAGCAGTACTTC. Translating gives CASSPGRAYEQYF.

Only a few counts were recorded for this clonotype. The rearrangement links TRBV5-8 to TRBJ2-2; D is possibly TRBD1 (6 bases). Germline CDR1 reads SGHTS; CDR2 reads YDEGEE. Trimming stripped 10 bases from V and 5 bases from J, with 18 bases between. The length of the CDR3 is 14 residues. The CDR3 is CAGGTTGLTGELFF. DNA for the CDR3: TGTGCCGGTGGAACCACAGGGCTGACCGGGGAGCTGTTTTTT. Using reference TRBV5-8 and TRBJ2-2 for the parts outside the CDR3, the full variable domain is EAGVTQSPTHLIKTRGQQATLRCSPISGHTSVYWYQQALGLGLQFLLWYDEGEERNRGNFPPRFSGRQFPNYSSELNVNALELEDSALYLCAGGTTGLTGELFFGEGSRLTVL.

By proportion, this clonotype is medium-sized. The CDR3: CASSKDRGGNQPQHF. Written as DNA, the CDR3 is TGTGCCAGCAGCAAAGACAGGGGTGGCAATCAGCCCCAGCATTTT. The chain recombines TRBV11-2 with TRBJ1-5; TRBD1 aligns across 8 bases. Per germline, CDR1 SGHAT and CDR2 FQNNGV. V was pared by 5 bases and J by 2 bases, with 5 bases of the junction left unmatched. There are 15 residues in the CDR3.

The table lists this clonotype with many counts. Its ends do not fully match the called genes, so a read error is possible. The rearrangement links TRBV11-3 to TRBJ2-1; the D is unclear. From germline, CDR1 is SGHNT and CDR2 YENEEA. The CDR3 has 16 residues. DNA of the CDR3: TGTGCCAGCAGCTCTGTGTTCGTTAACATCCCGAATGGGCAGTTCTTC. It encodes CASSSVFVNIPNGQFF.

The CDR3 nucleotides read TGTGCCAGCGCCTTAGGAGGGGGAAACACTGAAGCTTTCTTT. Residues: CASALGGGNTEAFF. The chain joins TRBV12-3 or TRBV12-4 to TRBJ1-1, with a weak D call TRBD1 (6 bases). The ends were cut back, 8 bases at V and 2 bases at J, with 15 bases in the middle. The CDR3 has 14 amino acids.